This entry concerns a single T cell receptor (beta chain). This CDR3 spans 16 amino acids. J lost 5 bases, V lost 3 bases, and 7 bases had no gene match. Germline V gene lookup returns CDR1 KGHSH and CDR2 LQKENI. The data were taken from a study of control samples from healthy donors and cancer patients. The method was immunoSEQ multiplex PCR; TCRdb's version includes in-frame clones alone and lacks a portion of them. The sample shows tens of thousands of clones, 84% of them seen only once. Sequenced sample: blood. The TCR was taken from a man aged 45-60 years in good health. The J gene is TRBJ2-1, the V gene TRBV18; TRBD1 matches at 10 bases. CDR3 amino acids: CASSPFGQGGDNEQFF. CDR3 sequence (DNA): TGTGCCAGCTCACCCTTTGGACAGGGGGGAGACAATGAGCAGTTCTTC.